Included here is one TCR beta chain sequence, with context. Antigen unknown. Produced via immunoSEQ multiplex PCR; TCRdb's table is partial and in-frame only. The sample records fewer than 150,000 clones, 86% being singletons. The sample originates from a study of Ad26.COV2.S vaccination and SARS-CoV-2 variants. Study-wide findings and caveats: People who got the vaccine had more spike-specific TCR breadth than people who got placebo. Vaccinees reportedly had broad spike-specific CD8+ and CD4+ T cell responses.

Germline lookup yields CDR1 SEHNR and CDR2 FQNEAQ (reference sequence). V gave up 10 bases and J gave up 5 bases, with 17 bases separating them. The CDR3 sequence is 13 residues long. The chain recombines TRBV7-9 with TRBJ2-5, with D possibly TRBD2 on 6 matching bases. Specimen: peripheral blood, collected after recovery from COVID-19. The TCR was taken from a human donor who had recovered from COVID-19. The CDR3 spells CATLGLPEETQYF. The CDR3, as DNA: TGTGCCACCCTGGGACTCCCCGAGGAGACCCAGTACTTC.